One sample yielded the 18 T cell receptor beta chains listed below, sequenced in a study of CD8+CD57+ T cells in acquired aplastic anemia. Those patients picked for sequencing had displayed CD8+CD57+ cell expansion on flow cytometry. According to the study, genomic DNA was the template for TCR beta VDJ and CDR3 profiling. TCRdb reanalysed the reads using MiXCR and keeps one entry per CDR3 protein. Of around 500,000 distinct CDR3 sequences in the sample, under 40% were seen once. The source material was sorted CD4+, CD8+, or CD8+CD57+ T cells (not recorded which) from PBMCs. The receptors come from a human donor with aplastic anemia.

This clonotype was detected ten times or more. This chain links TRBV20-1 with TRBJ1-2; D is possibly TRBD1 (5 bases). The CDR3 contains 13 residues. V was shortened by 3 bases and J by 4 bases, with 12 bases between the two germline ends. Germline V gene lookup returns CDR1 DFQATT and CDR2 SNEGSKA (reference sequence). CDR3 DNA sequence: TGCAGTGCTAGCATAGGGGATGGCTATGGCTACACCTTC. This gives the protein CSASIGDGYGYTF.

This chain uses TRBV19 with TRBJ2-1, with 10 positions matching TRBD1. CDR1 and CDR2 (germline): LNHDA, SQIVND (reference sequence). The CDR3 totals 17 residues. Losses at the gene ends were 4 bases for V and 8 bases for J; bases not matched to a gene: 14. The chain's CDR3 is CASSTLTGTGEADEQFF. The CDR3 nucleotides read TGTGCCAGTAGTACTCTAACCGGGACAGGGGAAGCGGATGAGCAGTTCTTC.

Remarks on this clonotype: An end of the junction differs from the germline gene, which may be a read error. V gene TRBV4-2 combines with J gene TRBJ2-6; D is tentatively TRBD1 or TRBD2 (5 bases each). The CDR3 is 16 residues long. The V gene's germline CDR1 is LGHNA and CDR2 YNFKEQ. The CDR3 here is CAGSPGRSGGANVLTF. The CDR3 nucleotides read TGTGCCGGCAGCCCGGGACGGTCTGGAGGGGCCAACGTCCTGACTTTC.

This clonotype was counted between two and nine times. This chain uses TRBV12-3 or TRBV12-4 with TRBJ1-5; the D gene is possibly TRBD1 (6 bases). Trimming removed 5 bases at V and 2 bases at J, with 16 bases between. The CDR3 runs 16 residues. CDR3 bases: TGTGCCAGCAGTAGGGGGGAGGGGCGCGGCAATCAGCCCCAGCATTTT. Its translation is CASSRGEGRGNQPQHF.

This clonotype was found many times. This sequence joins TRBV6-5 and TRBJ1-5, with D possibly being TRBD1 (6 bases). V lost 2 bases and J 7 bases, leaving 12 bases between the germline ends. There are 14 residues in the CDR3. Germline V gene data show CDR1 as MNHEY and CDR2 as SVGAGI. This CDR3 is CASSYGGAQQPQHF. For the CDR3, the DNA is TGTGCCAGCAGTTACGGGGGGGCACAACAGCCCCAGCATTTT.

This clonotype has only a few counts. The CDR3: CASSRGQTGVNYGYTF. CDR3 sequence (DNA): TGTGCCAGCAGCCGGGGACAGACAGGGGTGAACTATGGCTACACCTTC. The V and J genes are TRBV11-2 and TRBJ1-2, with TRBD1 matching over 8 bases. Germline V CDR1 and CDR2: SGHAT, FQNNGV. J was trimmed by 2 bases and V by 5 bases; bases with no gene match: 10. The CDR3 has 16 amino acids.

This clonotype has at least ten counts. The chain links TRBV7-4 to TRBJ1-2; D not resolved. From germline, CDR1 is SGHVT and CDR2 SQSDAQ. The CDR3 totals 13 residues. Trimming removed 5 bases at V and 4 bases at J, with 11 bases between. The CDR3: CASSPLQIYGYTF. CDR3 in DNA: TGTGCCAGCAGCCCCCTTCAGATCTATGGCTACACCTTC.

J is TRBJ2-6 and V is TRBV11-1; 8 positions agree with TRBD1. There are 17 residues in the CDR3. Trimming at V came to 5 bases and at J to 4 bases, leaving 10 bases not matched to a gene. The V gene's germline CDR1 is SGHAT and CDR2 FQDESV (reference sequence). CDR3 nucleotide sequence: TGTGCCAGCAGCCCGAACATCAGGGGGCGAGGGGCCAACGTCCTGACTTTC. As protein: CASSPNIRGRGANVLTF. The variable domain in full, completed from reference TRBV11-1 and TRBJ2-6, reads EAEVAQSPRYKITEKSQAVAFWCDPISGHATLYWYRQILGQGPELLVQFQDESVVDDSQLPKDRFSAERLKGVDSTLKIQPAELGDSAMYLCASSPNIRGRGANVLTFGAGSRLTVL.

V usage is TRBV7-9 and J usage is TRBJ1-1; D unresolved. The germline V gene encodes CDR1 SEHNR and CDR2 FQNEAQ (reference sequence). This CDR3 comprises 13 residues. The V end lost 0 bases, the J end lost 5 bases, and 7 bases lay between the germline ends. The CDR3 loop is CASSLASGTEAFF. The CDR3 DNA is TGTGCCAGCAGCTTAGCCAGTGGAACTGAAGCTTTCTTT.

In regard to this clonotype: It may be a read error: a sequence one base away is much more abundant. V gene TRBV29-1 combines with J gene TRBJ2-1; D is unresolved. CDR1 SQVTM and CDR2 ANQGSEA come from the germline V gene. The CDR3 spans 11 residues. Here the CDR3 reads CSVGHYDEQFF. CDR3 sequence (DNA): TGCAGCGTTGGTCACTACGATGAGCAGTTCTTC.

Many counts were recorded for this clonotype. The V gene is TRBV7-9, the J gene TRBJ1-4; TRBD1 matches at 10 bases. This CDR3 contains 14 residues. V was pared by 5 bases and J by 7 bases, with 4 bases of the junction left unmatched. Looked up from germline, CDR1 is SEHNR and CDR2 is FQNEAQ (reference sequence). The CDR3 bases are TGTGCCAGCAGCGTCGGGACAGGGGCTGAAAAACTGTTTTTT. This gives the protein CASSVGTGAEKLFF. Supplemented by reference TRBV7-9 and TRBJ1-4, the full variable domain reads DTGVSQNPRHKITKRGQNVTFRCDPISEHNRLYWYRQTLGQGPEFLTYFQNEAQLEKSRLLSDRFSAERPKGSFSTLEIQRTEQGDSAMYLCASSVGTGAEKLFFGSGTQLSVL.

This clonotype occurred many times. The chain recombines TRBV29-1 with TRBJ1-3, with D perhaps TRBD1 (6 bases). The CDR3 has 14 residues. Trimming left V 5 bases short and J 0 bases short, with 11 bases between. Germline lookup yields CDR1 SQVTM and CDR2 ANQGSEA. CDR3: CSVLPTGSGNTIYF. The CDR3, as DNA: TGCAGCGTTCTACCGACAGGCTCTGGAAACACCATATATTTT.

This clonotype was seen at least ten times. The V call is TRBV4-2, the J call TRBJ1-5; D gene unclear. This CDR3 has 15 amino acids. Germline CDR1 reads LGHNA; CDR2 reads YNFKEQ. V shed 1 base and J shed 4 bases, with 11 bases lying between them. CDR3 in amino acids: CASSQGIDGNQPQHF. The CDR3 nucleotides read TGTGCCAGCAGCCAAGGAATAGACGGGAATCAGCCCCAGCATTTT.

V is TRBV20-1 and J is TRBJ1-2, with D unclear. From germline, CDR1 is DFQATT and CDR2 SNEGSKA (reference sequence). V was clipped by 7 bases and J by 3 bases, with 3 bases between them. The CDR3 has 9 residues. The CDR3 DNA follows: TGCAGTGGGGACTATGGCTACACCTTC. Amino acids: CSGDYGYTF.

The V call is TRBV6-1, the J call TRBJ1-2, with 9 bases aligning to TRBD1. Germline V lookup: CDR1 MNHNS, CDR2 SASEGT. The CDR3 totals 14 residues. V dropped 6 bases and J dropped 6; count of bases not matched to a gene: 8. CDR3 DNA sequence: TGTGCCAGCAGACATCCGGGACAGGGTCATGGCTACACCTTC. It specifies CASRHPGQGHGYTF.

V gene TRBV9 combines with J gene TRBJ2-1; D is perhaps TRBD2 (7 bases). Germline CDR1 reads SGDLS; CDR2 reads YYNGEE. The CDR3 totals 15 residues. With 0 bases removed from V and 4 bases from J, the gap between germline ends came to 11 bases. This CDR3 reads CASSVAAGHYNEQFF. The CDR3 DNA is TGTGCCAGCAGCGTAGCAGCGGGACATTACAATGAGCAGTTCTTC.

The chain couples TRBV11-2 to TRBJ1-6, with D uncertain. The CDR3 sequence is 16 residues long. V was trimmed by 6 bases and J by 10 bases, leaving 22 bases between them. From germline, CDR1 is SGHAT and CDR2 FQNNGV. CDR3 region: CASRYTGPPGGSPLHF. CDR3 coding DNA: TGTGCCAGCAGGTATACCGGGCCACCGGGTGGATCACCCCTCCACTTT.

Many counts were recorded for this clonotype. The chain uses TRBV10-1 and TRBJ2-1, with a weak D call TRBD1 (6 bases). This CDR3 has 12 amino acids. V lost 10 bases to trimming and J lost 8 bases, with 15 bases between them. Germline CDR1 and CDR2: WNHNN and SYGVQD (reference sequence). CDR3 loop: CAKKTGWDEQFF. The CDR3 bases are TGCGCCAAAAAAACAGGGTGGGATGAGCAGTTCTTC.